The 27 T cell receptor beta chains in this list originate from one sample, sequenced in a study of PD-1 blockade in mismatch repair-deficient tumors. The repertoire was sequenced with immunoSEQ multiplex PCR; TCRdb's copy has only in-frame clones and lacks some. The sample carries some 100,000 clones, 70% to 85% recorded once. The sequencing here drew on peripheral blood, taken about eight months after starting pembrolizumab. These TCRs come from an adult with mismatch repair-deficient cancer.

This chain uses TRBV11-3 with TRBJ2-5, with D maybe TRBD2 (6 bases). Germline CDR1 SGHNT, CDR2 YENEEA. Deletions cut 2 bases from V and 7 bases from J, with 14 bases between. The CDR3 is 14 amino acids. The CDR3 reads CASSLSRGSGTQYF. The CDR3 nucleotides are TGTGCCAGCAGCTTATCTCGGGGGTCGGGGACCCAGTACTTC.

The table lists this clone with a count of one. The chain couples TRBV19 to TRBJ2-3; D possibly corresponds to TRBD2 (6 bases). Germline values: CDR1 LNHDA, CDR2 SQIVND (reference sequence). CDR3 length: 18 amino acids. The germline V and J ends were trimmed by 7 bases and 0 bases, with 23 bases remaining between them. CDR3 in DNA: TGTGCCAGTACCGCATTGGGAGGAGGACGGACCAGCACAGATACGCAGTATTTT. This sequence encodes CASTALGGGRTSTDTQYF.

The gene calls are TRBV29-1 and TRBJ2-7, with TRBD1 identical over 9 bases. The germline V gene encodes CDR1 SQVTM and CDR2 ANQGSEA. The V gene end was trimmed by 4 bases and the J gene end by 7 bases; junction bases not matched to a gene: 5. This CDR3 has 12 residues. CDR3 region: CSVVGQGSEQYF. DNA of the CDR3: TGCAGCGTTGTCGGACAGGGGAGTGAGCAGTACTTC.

The chain combines TRBV19 with TRBJ1-3; D not resolved. Trimming shortened V by 7 bases and J by 2 bases, and 12 bases separated the two germline ends. In germline, CDR1 is LNHDA, CDR2 SQIVND (reference sequence). This CDR3 has 14 residues. In DNA, the CDR3 is TGTGCCAGTAATGCAGCCTCTCCTGGAAACACCATATATTTT. This gives the protein CASNAASPGNTIYF.

The chain uses TRBV28 and TRBJ1-1; 8 nucleotides line up with TRBD1. The germline V gene has CDR1 MDHEN and CDR2 SYDVKM. The trim removed 3 bases at V and 13 bases at J, leaving 10 bases unmatched. The CDR3 is 13 residues long. The CDR3 loop reads CASSLGMTGDDFF. The CDR3 DNA reads TGTGCCAGCAGTTTGGGGATGACAGGGGATGATTTCTTT.

This chain joins TRBV7-6 and TRBJ1-5; D is unclear. Deletions cut 5 bases from V and 0 bases from J, with 11 bases between. Germline V gene sequence: CDR1 SGHVS, CDR2 FNYEAQ. The CDR3 contains 15 residues. CDR3 amino acids: CASSQDGNSNQPQHF. The CDR3 DNA is TGTGCCAGCAGCCAGGACGGTAATAGCAATCAGCCCCAGCATTTT.

V is TRBV7-9 and J is TRBJ2-2; D is unresolved. The CDR3 is made up of 16 amino acids. Germline V gene sequence: CDR1 SEHNR, CDR2 FQNEAQ (reference sequence). Trimming pared 3 bases from V and 6 bases from J, leaving 17 bases between. CDR3: CASSFPGELGAGELFF. Written as DNA, the CDR3 is TGTGCCAGCAGCTTTCCAGGAGAACTGGGCGCCGGGGAGCTGTTTTTT.

The CDR3 DNA follows: TGTGCCAGCAAACCGGGCGGGGTAGCTAATGAAAAACTGTTTTTT. Its translation: CASKPGGVANEKLFF. The J gene is TRBJ1-4, the V gene TRBV6-5, with D hard to call. V was pared by 7 bases and J by 3 bases, with 15 bases between. Germline V gives CDR1 MNHEY, CDR2 SVGAGI. The CDR3 is 15 amino acids.

The chain recombines TRBV2 with TRBJ2-2; D perhaps matches TRBD2 (5 bases). The germline CDR1 and CDR2 sequences are SNHLY and FYNNEI. The CDR3 sequence is 14 residues long. Trimming took off 8 bases at V and 3 bases at J, with 13 bases between the two ends. CDR3 sequence: CASVGSVYTGELFF. For the CDR3, the DNA is TGTGCCAGCGTTGGTAGCGTTTACACCGGGGAGCTGTTTTTT.

J is TRBJ1-4 and V is TRBV9; 10 bases fit TRBD1. This CDR3 has 15 residues. V was clipped by 4 bases and J by 6 bases; unmatched bases: 6. Germline V gene lookup returns CDR1 SGDLS and CDR2 YYNGEE. CDR3 loop: CASSPRQGADEKLFF. Written as DNA, the CDR3 is TGTGCCAGCAGCCCAAGACAGGGGGCTGATGAAAAACTGTTTTTT.

V usage is TRBV9 and J usage is TRBJ2-5, with 9 bases lining up with TRBD2. The CDR3 runs to 15 residues. With V trimmed by 0 bases and J by 2 bases, 2 bases remained unmatched. Germline V gene sequence: CDR1 SGDLS, CDR2 YYNGEE. CDR3 loop: CASSVGTSEQETQYF. CDR3 nucleotide sequence: TGTGCCAGCAGCGTAGGGACTAGCGAACAAGAGACCCAGTACTTC.

The rearrangement joins TRBV7-2 to TRBJ1-2; a weak D match, TRBD1 (5 bases). The CDR3 length is 13 residues. V was cut by 4 bases and J by 1 base, with 7 bases left in between. CDR1 and CDR2 from the germline V gene are SGHTA and FQGNSA. CDR3 region: CASSYQGNYGYTF. The CDR3 nucleotides are TGTGCCAGCAGCTATCAGGGTAACTATGGCTACACCTTC. Supplemented by reference TRBV7-2 and TRBJ1-2, the full variable domain reads GAGVSQSPSNKVTEKGKDVELRCDPISGHTALYWYRQSLGQGLEFLIYFQGNSAPDKSGLPSDRFSAERTGGSVSTLTIQRTQQEDSAVYLCASSYQGNYGYTFGSGTRLTVV.

This chain joins TRBV9 and TRBJ1-2; 12 nucleotides match TRBD1. Germline CDR1 and CDR2: SGDLS and YYNGEE. The V and J ends lost 0 bases and 7 bases, in that order; junction bases with no gene match: 1. The CDR3 runs to 14 residues. In DNA form, the CDR3 reads TGTGCCAGCAGCGTAGGGGACAGGGGGCTTGGCTACACCTTC. This codes for CASSVGDRGLGYTF.

This clone was counted only a few times. The CDR3 bases are TGTGCCACCAGCGCAGGGGCAAAGAGGGATACGCAGTATTTT. The encoded protein is CATSAGAKRDTQYF. The rearrangement joins TRBV15 to TRBJ2-3, with a tentative D call TRBD1 (6 bases). CDR1 is LNHNV, CDR2 YYDKDF, per germline (reference sequence). The CDR3 loop spans 14 amino acids. Trimming stripped 5 bases from V and 6 bases from J, with 15 bases between.

CDR3 region: CASSETGVGEQFF. As DNA, the CDR3 is TGTGCCAGCAGTGAAACGGGAGTCGGTGAGCAGTTCTTC. The chain uses TRBV2 and TRBJ2-1, with D perhaps TRBD2 (6 bases). Trimming took off 2 bases at V and 9 bases at J, with 11 bases between the two ends. Germline V gene sequence: CDR1 SNHLY, CDR2 FYNNEI. The CDR3 extends over 13 amino acids.

This chain joins TRBV2 and TRBJ2-7; maybe TRBD2 (5 bases). This CDR3 comprises 14 residues. Germline V gene sequence: CDR1 SNHLY, CDR2 FYNNEI. V gave up 4 bases and J gave up 1 base, with 11 bases separating them. As DNA, the CDR3 is TGTGCCAGCAGTGTTATTGAGCGGTCCTACGAGCAGTACTTC. Its protein is CASSVIERSYEQYF.

The chain has TRBV28 and TRBJ1-4; D call uncertain. Looked up from germline, CDR1 is MDHEN and CDR2 is SYDVKM. CDR3 length equals 15 residues. V was clipped by 7 bases and J by 0 bases, with 12 bases between them. The CDR3 loop is CASIPTVATNEKLFF. DNA of the CDR3: TGTGCCAGCATTCCGACCGTTGCAACTAATGAAAAACTGTTTTTT.

About this clone itself: At one boundary the junction diverges from the germline segment, which might be a read error. This chain links TRBV2 with TRBJ1-1; weak D call: TRBD1 (6 bases). CDR1 and CDR2 (germline): SNHLY, FYNNEI. The CDR3 has 14 residues. CDR3 sequence (DNA): TGTGCCAGCAGGGAAGCAGGGGAGAACACTGAAGCTTTCTTT. It codes for CASREAGENTEAFF. Variable domain in full (rest from reference TRBV2 and TRBJ1-1): EPEVTQTPSHQVTQMGQEVILRCVPISNHLYFYWYRQILGQKVEFLVSFYNNEISEKSEIFDDQFSVERPDGSNFTLKIRSTKLEDSAMYFCASREAGENTEAFFGQGTRLTVV.

This clone was counted ten times or more. This chain uses TRBV6-1 with TRBJ2-1; no definite D call. The CDR3 runs to 12 residues. V was shortened by 8 bases and J by 9 bases, with 14 bases between the two germline ends. Per the germline V gene, CDR1 is MNHNS and CDR2 is SASEGT. The CDR3 region has the DNA TGTGCCAGCGGCGGCCTGGTGGGTGAGCAGTTCTTC. This encodes CASGGLVGEQFF.

The table lists this clone with many counts. The CDR3 reads CASSEASGGGDNEQFF. The CDR3 DNA sequence: TGTGCCAGCAGTGAAGCTAGCGGAGGGGGGGACAATGAGCAGTTCTTC. The rearrangement links TRBV6-4 to TRBJ2-1; perhaps TRBD2 as D (7 bases). Between the trimmed V and J ends, which lost 3 bases and 5 bases, there was a span of 17 bases. Germline CDR1 is MRHNA and CDR2 is SNTAGT. CDR3 length: 16 residues.

The V call is TRBV13, the J call TRBJ1-4, with a weak D call TRBD1 (5 bases). This CDR3 is 15 amino acids long. Germline CDR1 PRHDT, CDR2 FYEKMQ (reference sequence). Trimming removed 5 bases from V and 5 bases from J, with 15 bases in between. DNA for the CDR3: TGTGCCAGCAGCCCCGGGACCCAAGTAAATGAAAAACTGTTTTTT. Protein product: CASSPGTQVNEKLFF.

The chain combines TRBV10-3 with TRBJ1-1; 8 bases match TRBD1. The J segment lost 4 bases and the V segment lost 6 bases, leaving 4 bases of the junction unmatched. CDR3 length: 13 residues. Looked up from germline, CDR1 is ENHRY and CDR2 is SYGVKD. The CDR3: CAIRTDRATEAFF. In nucleotides, the CDR3 is TGTGCCATCAGGACGGACAGGGCCACTGAAGCTTTCTTT.

This sequence joins TRBV29-1 and TRBJ2-7, with a tentative D call TRBD1 (6 bases). Germline lookup yields CDR1 SQVTM and CDR2 ANQGSEA. The CDR3 spans 13 residues. The V end was cut by 5 bases, the J end by 1 base, with 12 bases between. Here the CDR3 DNA reads TGCAGCGTTATTGTCCAGGGGTCCTACGAGCAGTACTTC. Translation: CSVIVQGSYEQYF.

The CDR3 loop is CASSQALGRSSYEQYF. CDR3 coding DNA: TGCGCCAGCAGCCAAGCTCTCGGGAGGAGCTCCTACGAGCAGTACTTC. The chain uses TRBV4-1 and TRBJ2-7; 7 positions match TRBD2. The CDR3 runs 16 residues. The V gene's germline CDR1 is MGHRA and CDR2 YSYEKL. V was clipped by 1 base and J by 0 bases; unmatched bases: 6.

The chain has TRBV19 and TRBJ1-5; 7 bases agree with TRBD1. Trimming took 5 bases from V and 3 from J; bases not matched to a gene: 4. The CDR3 is 14 amino acids. CDR1 and CDR2 (germline): LNHDA, SQIVND (reference sequence). CDR3 DNA: TGTGCCAGTAGTCTCGGACAGGTCAATCAGCCCCAGCATTTT. It encodes CASSLGQVNQPQHF. The full variable domain, with the rest looked up from reference TRBV19 and TRBJ1-5, is DGGITQSPKYLFRKEGQNVTLSCEQNLNHDAMYWYRQDPGQGLRLIYYSQIVNDFQKGDIAEGYSVSREKKESFPLTVTSAQKNPTAFYLCASSLGQVNQPQHFGDGTRLSIL.

The chain is built from TRBV19 and TRBJ2-4; tentative D call: TRBD2 (6 bases). V was trimmed by 5 bases and J by 1 base, leaving 9 bases between them. Germline values: CDR1 LNHDA, CDR2 SQIVND (reference sequence). The CDR3 totals 14 residues. CDR3 amino acids: CASSDGSAKNIQYF. CDR3 DNA sequence: TGTGCCAGTAGTGACGGGAGCGCCAAAAACATTCAGTACTTC.

The CDR3 loop is CAWVPGGGRRAQYF. In DNA form, the CDR3 reads TGTGCCTGGGTGCCGGGTGGGGGCCGGAGGGCCCAGTACTTC. The chain employs TRBV30 and TRBJ2-5; D might be TRBD1 or TRBD2, each matching 6 bases. The CDR3 consists of 14 residues. Germline CDR1 is GTSNPN and CDR2 is SVGIG (reference sequence). Trimming shortened V by 5 bases and J by 9 bases, and 22 bases separated the two germline ends.